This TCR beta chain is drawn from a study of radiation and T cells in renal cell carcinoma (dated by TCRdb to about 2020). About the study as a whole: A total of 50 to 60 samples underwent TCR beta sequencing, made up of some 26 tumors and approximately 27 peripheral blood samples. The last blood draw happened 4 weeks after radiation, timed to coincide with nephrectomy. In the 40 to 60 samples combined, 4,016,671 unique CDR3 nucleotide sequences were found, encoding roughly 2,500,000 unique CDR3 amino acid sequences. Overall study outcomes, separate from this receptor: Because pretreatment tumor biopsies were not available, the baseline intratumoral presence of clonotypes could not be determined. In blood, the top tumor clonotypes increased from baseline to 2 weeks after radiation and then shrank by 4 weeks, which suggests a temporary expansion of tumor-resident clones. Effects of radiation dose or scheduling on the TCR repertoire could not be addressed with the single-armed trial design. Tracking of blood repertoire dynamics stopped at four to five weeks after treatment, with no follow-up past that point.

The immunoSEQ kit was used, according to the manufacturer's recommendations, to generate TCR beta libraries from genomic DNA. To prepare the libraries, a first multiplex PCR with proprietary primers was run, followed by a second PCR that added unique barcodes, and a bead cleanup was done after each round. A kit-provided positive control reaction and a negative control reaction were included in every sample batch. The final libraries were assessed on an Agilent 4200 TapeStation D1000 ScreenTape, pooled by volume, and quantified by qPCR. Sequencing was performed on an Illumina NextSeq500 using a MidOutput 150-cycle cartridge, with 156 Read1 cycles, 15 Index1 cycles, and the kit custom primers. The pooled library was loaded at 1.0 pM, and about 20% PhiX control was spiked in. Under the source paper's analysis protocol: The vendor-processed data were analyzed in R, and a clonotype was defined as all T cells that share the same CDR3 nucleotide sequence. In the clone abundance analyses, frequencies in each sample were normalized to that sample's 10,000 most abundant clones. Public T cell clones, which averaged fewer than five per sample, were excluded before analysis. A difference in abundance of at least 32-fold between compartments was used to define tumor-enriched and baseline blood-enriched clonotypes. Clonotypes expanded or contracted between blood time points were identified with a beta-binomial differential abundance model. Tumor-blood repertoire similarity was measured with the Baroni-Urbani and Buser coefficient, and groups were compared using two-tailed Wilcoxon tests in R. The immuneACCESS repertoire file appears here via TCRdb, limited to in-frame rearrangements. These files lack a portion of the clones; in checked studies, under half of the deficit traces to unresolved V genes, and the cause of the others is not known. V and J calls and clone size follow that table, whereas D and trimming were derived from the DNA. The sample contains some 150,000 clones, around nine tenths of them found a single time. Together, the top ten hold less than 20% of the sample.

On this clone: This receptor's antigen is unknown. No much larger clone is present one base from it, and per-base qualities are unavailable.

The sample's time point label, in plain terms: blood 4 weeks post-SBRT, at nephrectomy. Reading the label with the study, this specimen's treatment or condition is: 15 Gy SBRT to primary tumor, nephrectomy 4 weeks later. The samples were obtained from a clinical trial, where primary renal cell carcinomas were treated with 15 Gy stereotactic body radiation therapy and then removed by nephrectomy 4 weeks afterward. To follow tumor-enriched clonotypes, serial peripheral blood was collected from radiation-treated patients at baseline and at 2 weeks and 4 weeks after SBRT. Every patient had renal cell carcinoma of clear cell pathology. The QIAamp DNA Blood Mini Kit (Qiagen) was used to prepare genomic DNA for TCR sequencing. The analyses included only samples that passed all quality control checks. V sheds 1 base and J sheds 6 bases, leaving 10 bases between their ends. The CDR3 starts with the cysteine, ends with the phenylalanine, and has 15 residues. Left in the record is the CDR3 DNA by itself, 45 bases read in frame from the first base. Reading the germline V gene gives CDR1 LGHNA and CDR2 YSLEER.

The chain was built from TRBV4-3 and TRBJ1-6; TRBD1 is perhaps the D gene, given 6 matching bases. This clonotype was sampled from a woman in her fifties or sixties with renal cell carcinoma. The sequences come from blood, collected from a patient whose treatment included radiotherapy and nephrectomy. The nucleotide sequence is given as TGCGCCAGCAGCCAAGGAGTCAGGGGTAATTCACCCCTCCACTTT. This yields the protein CASSQGVRGNSPLHF.